What follows are 15 T cell receptor beta chains derived from one specimen sequenced in a study of CXCR3 chemokines and chemotherapy response in bladder cancer. TCRdb re-derived calls from the PCR reads in MiXCR, one entry per CDR3 protein. The sample holds roughly 3,000 distinct CDR3 sequences, roughly 15% seen once. The sample was acquired from a patient whose treatment included neoadjuvant chemotherapy. Receptor source: a human donor with bladder cancer that did not respond to neoadjuvant chemotherapy.

On this clonotype: A far larger clone is just one base off, so this is likely a read error. The CDR3 end shows no conserved phenylalanine or tryptophan, and so a read error is likely. The genes are TRBV6-2 or TRBV6-3 and TRBJ1-6; possible D gene TRBD1, 6 bases. The CDR3 length is 15 residues. V lost 2 bases and J 3 bases, leaving 8 bases between the germline ends. Looked up from germline, CDR1 is MNHEY and CDR2 is SVGEGT. The CDR3 spells CASSYGGGYNSPLHL. CDR3 coding DNA: TGTGCCAGCAGTTACGGAGGGGGCTATAATTCACCCCTCCACCTT.

This clonotype was seen ten or more times. The V and J genes are TRBV11-2 and TRBJ2-1; the match to TRBD2 covers 16 bases. J lost 8 bases, V lost 5 bases, and 15 bases had no gene match. The CDR3 is made up of 19 amino acids. Germline-derived CDR1 and CDR2 are SGHAT and FQNNGV. For the CDR3, the DNA is TGTGCCAGCAGCCCCGGCGGGGGACTAGCGGGGGGGCTATTTTATGAGCAGTTCTTC. Its translation is CASSPGGGLAGGLFYEQFF.

This clonotype was found many times. The chain recombines TRBV5-4 with TRBJ2-7, with 10 bases matching TRBD1. This CDR3 spans 14 amino acids. Germline CDR1 and CDR2: SGHNT and YYREEE (reference sequence). V lost 3 bases and J lost 2; bases outside the gene matches: 2. CDR3 bases: TGTGCCAGCAGCTATGGGACAGGGGCCTACGAGCAGTACTTC. It yields the protein CASSYGTGAYEQYF.

This clonotype was observed many times. The rearrangement joins TRBV5-4 to TRBJ2-2, with 8 nucleotides matching TRBD2. In germline, CDR1 is SGHNT, CDR2 YYREEE (reference sequence). The CDR3 runs to 15 residues. Trimming removed 4 bases from V and 3 bases from J; junction bases left unmatched: 5. CDR3 DNA: TGTGCCAGCAGCGACGGGGGGGCGTACACCGGGGAGCTGTTTTTT. The encoded protein is CASSDGGAYTGELFF.

This clonotype is deemed medium-sized. DNA of the CDR3: TGTGCCAGCAGCTTGAACAAGGGGCCCCGTTACTCCTACGAGCAGTACTTC. As protein: CASSLNKGPRYSYEQYF. J is TRBJ2-7 and V is TRBV5-6; D is perhaps TRBD1 (5 bases). The V end was cut by 1 base, the J end by 0 bases, with 17 bases between. The germline V gene encodes CDR1 SGHDT and CDR2 YYEEEE. There are 17 residues in the CDR3.

About this clonotype itself: A far bigger clonotype differs at one base, so this is likely a read error. The chain is built from TRBV6-5 and TRBJ2-3; D is possibly TRBD2 (5 bases). The germline V gene encodes CDR1 MNHEY and CDR2 SVGAGI. This CDR3 spans 15 amino acids. The V gene lost 5 bases and the J gene lost 1 base, with 13 bases spanning the gap. CDR3 in amino acids: CASSGAVEGTDTQYF. The CDR3 bases are TGTGCCAGCAGTGGTGCGGTGGAGGGCACAGATACGCAGTATTTT.

This clonotype is medium-sized (0.01 to 0.1%) within its sample. This rearrangement joins TRBV27 to TRBJ1-2; unclear D gene. The CDR3 consists of 13 residues. Germline CDR1 is MNHEY and CDR2 is SMNVEV (reference sequence). CDR3 sequence (DNA): TGTGCGTCAAGACTGACGGCTAACTATGGCTACACCTTC. Translation: CASRLTANYGYTF.

This clonotype was detected ten times or more. The CDR3 protein is CASTYKGAGLGTPLHF. As DNA, the CDR3 is TGTGCCAGCACCTATAAGGGGGCGGGGCTGGGGACACCCCTCCACTTT. The V call is TRBV12-3 or TRBV12-4, the J call TRBJ1-6; 7 nucleotides line up with TRBD1. The junction had 17 bases not matched to a gene; V was cut back by 7 bases and J by 11 bases. This CDR3 is built from 16 residues.

Points on this clonotype: A read error is the likely source, as a far larger clone sits one nucleotide away. The gene calls are TRBV7-9 and TRBJ2-3; possible D gene TRBD2, 6 bases. The length of the CDR3 is 13 residues. From germline, CDR1 is SEHNR and CDR2 FQNEAQ (reference sequence). Trimming shortened V by 5 bases and J by 6 bases, and 12 bases separated the two germline ends. CDR3 in amino acids: CASSPGVIDTQYF. As DNA, the CDR3 is TGTGCCAGCAGCCCGGGGGTAATTGATACGCAGTATTTT.

This clonotype was detected ten times or more. The chain uses TRBV5-6 and TRBJ1-1; D not resolved. The CDR3 has 12 residues. Per the germline V gene, CDR1 is SGHDT and CDR2 is YYEEEE. Trimming shortened V by 7 bases and J by 1 base, and 8 bases separated the two germline ends. The DNA for the CDR3 is TGTGCCAGCGGGATTTGGAACACTGAAGCTTTCTTT. Amino acid sequence: CASGIWNTEAFF.

This clonotype was observed many times. The chain uses TRBV7-9 and TRBJ1-1; a weak D match, TRBD1 (6 bases). CDR1 and CDR2 from the germline V gene are SEHNR and FQNEAQ (reference sequence). This CDR3 comprises 18 residues. The germline V and J ends were trimmed by 8 bases and 1 base, with 26 bases remaining between them. For the CDR3, the DNA is TGTGCCAGCGCGAGGGGTGGGGGCGTCCCCCCCAGGAACACTGAAGCTTTCTTT. Protein: CASARGGGVPPRNTEAFF.

The table lists this clonotype with many counts. The V call is TRBV7-9, the J call TRBJ2-7, with D possibly TRBD2 on 5 matching bases. Trimming pared 4 bases from V and 5 bases from J, leaving 18 bases between. Germline loops: CDR1 SEHNR, CDR2 FQNEAQ (reference sequence). The CDR3 totals 15 residues. The DNA of the CDR3 is TGTGCCAGCAGCTCCGCCTTGGACTTTGCCCACGAGCAGTACTTC. Its protein is CASSSALDFAHEQYF. The full variable domain, its missing parts supplied by reference TRBV7-9 and TRBJ2-7, is DTGVSQNPRHKITKRGQNVTFRCDPISEHNRLYWYRQTLGQGPEFLTYFQNEAQLEKSRLLSDRFSAERPKGSFSTLEIQRTEQGDSAMYLCASSSALDFAHEQYFGPGTRLTVT.

By sample share, this clonotype is medium-sized. This chain connects TRBV19 to TRBJ2-3; TRBD2 agrees at 8 bases. V lost 1 base, J lost 5 bases, and 2 bases stayed unmatched. CDR1 is LNHDA and CDR2 is SQIVND in the germline V gene (reference sequence). This CDR3 comprises 14 residues. The CDR3, as DNA: TGTGCCAGTAGTATAGCGGGGGGGGGAGATACGCAGTATTTT. Translation gives CASSIAGGGDTQYF.

Concerning this clonotype: A far more abundant clone sits one base away, making this likely a read error. V usage is TRBV6-6 and J usage is TRBJ1-2, with 8 nucleotides matching TRBD1. This CDR3 has 15 residues. Germline CDR1 reads MNHNY; CDR2 reads SVGAGI (reference sequence). The CDR3 sequence: CTSSPLQGGQNGYTF. CDR3 DNA: TGTACCAGCAGCCCCTTACAGGGGGGTCAAAATGGCTACACCTTC.

By sample fraction, this clonotype is medium-sized. The rearrangement uses TRBV18 and TRBJ1-4; 8 nucleotides align to TRBD1. CDR3 length: 15 amino acids. The V gene's germline CDR1 is KGHSH and CDR2 LQKENI. J lost 5 bases, V lost 3 bases, and 5 bases had no gene match. Here the CDR3 reads CASSPAGQANEKLFF. The CDR3, as DNA: TGTGCCAGCTCACCTGCGGGACAGGCGAATGAAAAACTGTTTTTT.